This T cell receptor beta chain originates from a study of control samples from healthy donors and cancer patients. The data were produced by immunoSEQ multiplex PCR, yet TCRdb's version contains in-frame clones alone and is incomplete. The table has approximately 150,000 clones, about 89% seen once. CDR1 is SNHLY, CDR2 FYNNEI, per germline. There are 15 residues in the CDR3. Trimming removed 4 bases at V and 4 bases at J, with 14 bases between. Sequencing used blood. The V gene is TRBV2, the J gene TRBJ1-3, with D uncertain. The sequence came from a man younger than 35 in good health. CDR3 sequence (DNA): TGTGCCAGCAGTGTTCTAGGGTCGGGAGGAAACACCATATATTTT. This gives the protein CASSVLGSGGNTIYF.